These T cell receptor beta chains were read from a single sample in a study of early T cells in non-severe SARS-CoV-2 infection. TCRdb re-called the 5' RACE reads through MiXCR, storing one row per CDR3 protein. The table shows some 80,000 distinct CDR3 sequences, with 5% occurring only once. The specimen was whole blood, collected at baseline. The source of these receptors is an adult who was a healthcare worker with PCR-confirmed SARS-CoV-2 infection or an uninfected control (not recorded which). The CDR3 runs from the conserved cysteine through the conserved F or W. D genes are given only for firm matches. A row's size may be missing; if present it is once, few, many or a size class.

d_gene	v_gene	j_gene	abundance	CDR3nt	CDR3aa
-	TRBV11-1	TRBJ2-2	few	TGTGCCAGCAGCACGATGTACCTGACCGGGGAGCTGTTTTTT	CASSTMYLTGELFF
TRBD2	TRBV15	TRBJ2-5	many	TGTGCCATCGATCACCGTGGATCCGGACTAGCAGGGAGACGGGCCCAGTACTTC	CAIDHRGSGLAGRRAQYF
-	TRBV20-1	TRBJ1-4	many	TGCAGTGCGCCGCAGGCAGGATTCGTTCGTGATAATGAAAAACTGTTTTTT	CSAPQAGFVRDNEKLFF
TRBD1	TRBV5-4	TRBJ1-4	few	TGTGCCAGCAGCTTGACGGACAGGGGTCTATCGGGGGAAAAACTGTTTTTT	CASSLTDRGLSGEKLFF
-	TRBV5-1	TRBJ1-1	-	TGCGCCAGCAGCTTGCAGGGAGTAGCTTTCTTT	CASSLQGVAFF
-	TRBV20-1	TRBJ2-3	-	TGCAGTGCTGCCTTTACAGATACGCAGTATTTT	CSAAFTDTQYF
-	TRBV20-1	TRBJ2-3	many	TGCAGTGCTAGAGATCATTTAGCATCTAGGAAGGGTACGCAGTATTTT	CSARDHLASRKGTQYF
-	TRBV4-1	TRBJ2-7	-	TGCGCCAGCAGCCAACAATTTACCTTTATGAGCGAGCAGTACTTC	CASSQQFTFMSEQYF
-	TRBV10-3	TRBJ2-7	-	TGTGCCATCAGAACCACAGGGATCGAGCAGTACTTC	CAIRTTGIEQYF
-	TRBV11-2	TRBJ2-3	many	TGTGCCAGCAGCTCCCCGGCGGCTAGCACAGATACGCAGTATTTT	CASSSPAASTDTQYF
-	TRBV28	TRBJ2-3	few	TGTGCCAGCAGTTTATTGGTAACGGGTACCACAGATACGCAGTATTTT	CASSLLVTGTTDTQYF
-	TRBV3-1	TRBJ2-7	few	TGTGCCAGCAGCTACCGACAGGTTACCTACGAGCAGTACTTC	CASSYRQVTYEQYF
TRBD1	TRBV27	TRBJ2-1	-	TGTGCCAGCAGCCCCGGGACAGGGGGCCCCAATGAGCAGTTCTTC	CASSPGTGGPNEQFF
-	TRBV9	TRBJ2-2	many	TGTGCCAGCAGCGTAAGTGGACAGTCCACCGGGGAGCTGTTTTTT	CASSVSGQSTGELFF
-	TRBV20-1	TRBJ2-2	-	TGCAGTGCTAGAGGAGGGTACACCGGGGAGCTGTTTTTT	CSARGGYTGELFF
-	TRBV28	TRBJ2-7	few	TGTGCCAGCAGTCCCGAGTCCGGGCTAGCGTCGAATATCGAGCAGTACTTC	CASSPESGLASNIEQYF
TRBD2	TRBV7-6	TRBJ2-7	many	TGTGCCAGCAGCCCTTGGACTAGCGGCCCTCGCAACGAGCAGTACTTC	CASSPWTSGPRNEQYF
TRBD2	TRBV7-3	TRBJ2-5	-	TGTGCCAGCAGCCTAGGACTAGCGGGAGGGCCCGGGTTAGAGACCCAGTACTTC	CASSLGLAGGPGLETQYF
-	TRBV7-9	TRBJ1-1	many	TGTGCCAGCAGCTTAGGTACAGGGAACACTGAAGCTTTCTTT	CASSLGTGNTEAFF
-	TRBV19	TRBJ1-5	-	TGTGCCAGTAGTCCGACCCAGGGGTATAGCAATCAGCCCCAGCATTTT	CASSPTQGYSNQPQHF
-	TRBV3-1	TRBJ1-2	-	TGTGCCAGCAGCCAAGGGCAGGGCTATGGCTACACCTTC	CASSQGQGYGYTF
-	TRBV28	TRBJ2-7	many	TGTGCCAGCAGTTCGGGACCGCACGAGCAGTACTTC	CASSSGPHEQYF
TRBD2	TRBV29-1	TRBJ2-3	many	TGCAGCGTTGGTAGCGGGAGGAGCACAGATACGCAGTATTTT	CSVGSGRSTDTQYF
-	TRBV6-5	TRBJ1-2	many	TGTGCCAGCTGCCCACCCGGGGGGGCGGGTGGCTACACCTTC	CASCPPGGAGGYTF
-	TRBV20-1	TRBJ2-7	few	TGCAGTGCTAGAGACGGACAGTCCTCGGAGGGGGTCGAGCAGTACTTC	CSARDGQSSEGVEQYF
-	TRBV5-6	TRBJ1-1	few	TGTGCCAGCAGCTTGAAGAACACTGAAGCTTTCTTT	CASSLKNTEAFF
TRBD1	TRBV5-1	TRBJ1-2	-	TGCGCCAGCAGCTTGTACTCGTCGACAGGGAACTATGGCTACACCTTC	CASSLYSSTGNYGYTF
TRBD1	TRBV4-2	TRBJ2-7	-	TGTGCCAGCAGCCAAGATTGGGGGCAGGGGGACGAGCAGTACTTC	CASSQDWGQGDEQYF
-	TRBV12-3/TRBV12-4	TRBJ2-1	few	TGTGCCAGCAGGTTGGGGGCGGAGCAGTTCTTC	CASRLGAEQFF
TRBD1	TRBV29-1	TRBJ2-1	-	TGCAGCGTGCGCTCAGGGGGCGAGCAGTTCTTC	CSVRSGGEQFF
-	TRBV13	TRBJ1-1	few	TGTGCCAGCAGCTTAGGAGACCTGAGTGAAGCTTTCTTT	CASSLGDLSEAFF
TRBD2	TRBV7-7	TRBJ2-3	many	TGTGCCAGCAGCGTTGGACTAGCGGGGGATACGCAGTATTTT	CASSVGLAGDTQYF
-	TRBV7-2	TRBJ2-7	many	TGTGCCAGCAGCTTTGCCCCAAGCGGAGGGTACGAGCAGTACTTC	CASSFAPSGGYEQYF
-	TRBV6-6	TRBJ2-1	many	TGTGCCAGCAGTACACCTAGGGGCGGGGAGCAGTTCTTC	CASSTPRGGEQFF
-	TRBV14	TRBJ1-1	many	TGTGCCAGCAGCAGGAACATGAACACTGAAGCTTTCTTT	CASSRNMNTEAFF
TRBD2	TRBV20-1	TRBJ2-1	many	TGCAGTGCTAGAGACCGTCAATCGGCTAGCGGGATCTACAATGAGCAGTTCTTC	CSARDRQSASGIYNEQFF
-	TRBV7-6	TRBJ1-1	many	TGTGCCACCTCGGGAGGAGGTGGGAGGACTGAAGCTTTCTTT	CATSGGGGRTEAFF
-	TRBV27	TRBJ2-4	many	TGTGCCAGCAGTCCGTGGGGCGGGGAAATACTAGCCAAAAACATTCAGTACTTC	CASSPWGGEILAKNIQYF
-	TRBV27	TRBJ2-5	many	TGTGCCAGCACCTCCCTCGGGACCCAGTACTTC	CASTSLGTQYF
-	TRBV28	TRBJ1-5	many	TGTGCCAGCAGTTTAGCAGGGGCCTTCAATCAGCCCCAGCATTTT	CASSLAGAFNQPQHF
TRBD1	TRBV6-6	TRBJ1-6	many	TGTGCCAGCACTAACAGGGGATCGGATTCACCCCTCCACTTT	CASTNRGSDSPLHF
-	TRBV18	TRBJ2-1	few	TGTGCCAGCTCACGGGCGGGAAGGGCCTACAATGAGCAGTTCTTC	CASSRAGRAYNEQFF
-	TRBV12-3/TRBV12-4	TRBJ2-1	many	TGTGCCAGCAGCCAACTTGAGCAGTTCTTC	CASSQLEQFF
-	TRBV25-1	TRBJ1-2	few	TGTGCCAGCAGTGCAGGGGCCGGCTACACCTTC	CASSAGAGYTF
TRBD1	TRBV29-1	TRBJ1-2	many	TGCAGCGTTGTGGGACAGGATCGTGGCTACACCTTC	CSVVGQDRGYTF
-	TRBV27	TRBJ1-1	few	TGTGCCAGCAGTTCGGGGTTGGGACCTGAAGCTTTCTTT	CASSSGLGPEAFF
-	TRBV11-1	TRBJ1-6	-	TGTGCCAGCAGCTTAGGAAACAGCCGAGTTTCGAACCTCCACTTT	CASSLGNSRVSNLHF
-	TRBV12-3/TRBV12-4	TRBJ1-1	few	TGTGCCAGCAGCTGGGGAGGGAACACTGAAGCTTTCTTT	CASSWGGNTEAFF
-	TRBV7-9	TRBJ2-2	many	TGTGCCAGCAGCTTACCACGGGGCGGGGAGCTGTTTTTT	CASSLPRGGELFF
TRBD2	TRBV9	TRBJ2-1	many	TGTGCCAGCAGAGGGTGGAGCGGGAGTAGTGAGCAGTTCTTC	CASRGWSGSSEQFF
-	TRBV12-3/TRBV12-4	TRBJ1-1	-	TGTGCCAGCAGTTCCCTGTTCACTGAAGCTTTCTTT	CASSSLFTEAFF